These 20 T cell receptor beta chains originate from one sample sequenced in a study of T-cell memory formation after mild COVID-19. MiXCR, applied by TCRdb to the 5' RACE reads, yields one record per CDR3 protein. The sample lists tens of thousands of distinct CDR3 sequences; 20% to 30% were seen once. Sequences were obtained from PBMCs or a T cell subset sorted from them (not recorded which). The receptors were gathered from a man aged 18 to 29 who had mild COVID-19 (a few samples of this study predate the infection). Cell type and time point are not known.

This clonotype was counted many times. The genes are TRBV11-2 and TRBJ2-5; TRBD2 aligns across 8 bases. Per germline, CDR1 SGHAT and CDR2 FQNNGV. Germline trimming cut 5 bases from V and 4 bases from J; bases unmatched to any gene: 9. CDR3 length: 15 residues. This CDR3 reads CASSAMGLVGETQYF. DNA of the CDR3: TGTGCCAGCAGCGCAATGGGACTAGTCGGAGAGACCCAGTACTTC.

As DNA, the CDR3 is TGTGCCAGCAGCTTAGAGGTGGGGACCGGAGACCACGAGCAGTACTTC. Translation: CASSLEVGTGDHEQYF. The rearrangement uses TRBV7-2 and TRBJ2-7; D may correspond to TRBD1 or TRBD2 (5 bases each). V lost 1 base and J lost 5, with 18 bases in between. This CDR3 has 16 residues. Looked up from germline, CDR1 is SGHTA and CDR2 is FQGNSA.

The rearrangement links TRBV4-3 to TRBJ1-2; 7 bases are a match to TRBD1. The CDR3 totals 16 residues. The V and J ends lost 0 bases and 4 bases, in that order; junction bases with no gene match: 8. Germline CDR1 LGHNA, CDR2 YSLEER. In nucleotides, the CDR3 is TGCGCCAGCAGCCAAGATCGAGGGGGCGCAGGCTATGGCTACACCTTC. It specifies CASSQDRGGAGYGYTF.

The chain is built from TRBV6-1 and TRBJ1-1, with TRBD1 as a possible D gene (6 bases). Trimming pared 2 bases from V and 0 bases from J, leaving 16 bases between. This CDR3 is 17 amino acids long. Germline loops: CDR1 MNHNS, CDR2 SASEGT. CDR3 sequence (DNA): TGTGCCAGCAGTGAATATGCGACAGGCGATATGAACACTGAAGCTTTCTTT. Translating it yields CASSEYATGDMNTEAFF.

A few counts support this clonotype. V and J are TRBV24-1 and TRBJ2-1; no clear D. The CDR3 sequence is 12 residues long. Germline CDR1 reads KGHDR; CDR2 reads SFDVKD. V was trimmed by 3 bases and J by 6 bases, leaving 5 bases between them. The CDR3 DNA follows: TGTGCCACCAGTGATACAACCAATGAGCAGTTCTTC. Its translation: CATSDTTNEQFF.

The rearrangement links TRBV27 to TRBJ1-2; 7 positions match TRBD1. V lost 6 bases and J lost 3; bases outside the gene matches: 4. The CDR3 contains 13 residues. The germline V gene encodes CDR1 MNHEY and CDR2 SMNVEV (reference sequence). CDR3 DNA sequence: TGTGCCAGCAGCTTCGGACAGGACTATGGCTACACCTTC. Translated: CASSFGQDYGYTF.

This clonotype was observed a few times. This chain uses TRBV12-3 or TRBV12-4 with TRBJ2-2; D unresolved. This CDR3 has 14 amino acids. V was trimmed by 3 bases and J by 2 bases, leaving 7 bases between them. The CDR3, as DNA: TGTGCCAGCAGTTTCCCCCCAAACACCGGGGAGCTGTTTTTT. Translated: CASSFPPNTGELFF.

The CDR3 reads CASSPRTSWMETQYF. The CDR3 DNA is TGTGCCAGCAGCCCCCGGACTAGCTGGATGGAGACCCAGTACTTC. The chain couples TRBV9 to TRBJ2-5, with 8 bases lining up with TRBD2. Trimming cost V 4 bases and J 5 bases; bases outside gene matches: 10. Germline V gene lookup returns CDR1 SGDLS and CDR2 YYNGEE. This CDR3 comprises 15 residues.

J is TRBJ2-7 and V is TRBV7-9, with 9 positions matching TRBD1. Germline values: CDR1 SEHNR, CDR2 FQNEAQ (reference sequence). Trimming took 5 bases from V and 2 from J; bases not matched to a gene: 16. This CDR3 region has 18 residues. DNA of the CDR3: TGTGCCAGCAGCCCTTCAGTCGAAGGCCGGGACAGGGCCTACGAGCAGTACGTC. Protein sequence: CASSPSVEGRDRAYEQYV.

The V and J genes are TRBV9 and TRBJ1-2; D is perhaps TRBD1 (5 bases). Germline V gives CDR1 SGDLS, CDR2 YYNGEE. Trimming stripped 3 bases from V and 4 bases from J, with 13 bases between. The CDR3 is made up of 14 amino acids. The CDR3 DNA is TGTGCCAGCAGCGGATGGACGGGGCCCTATGGCTACACCTTC. Translated: CASSGWTGPYGYTF.

The table lists this clonotype with many counts. The gene calls are TRBV4-2 and TRBJ2-3, with TRBD2 matching over 13 bases. J lost 4 bases, V lost 0 bases, and 1 base had no gene match. Germline loops: CDR1 LGHNA, CDR2 YNFKEQ. CDR3 length: 16 residues. CDR3 coding DNA: TGTGCCAGCAGCCAAGATGGGACTAGCGGGGCAGATACGCAGTATTTT. It specifies CASSQDGTSGADTQYF.

This clonotype was recorded a few times. This sequence joins TRBV24-1 and TRBJ2-3; D not certain. The CDR3 is made up of 15 amino acids. The V end lost 3 bases, the J end lost 0 bases, and 9 bases lay between the germline ends. The germline CDR1 and CDR2 sequences are KGHDR and SFDVKD. In DNA, the CDR3 is TGTGCCACCAGTGATCGGCTTGATAGCACAGATACGCAGTATTTT. It codes for CATSDRLDSTDTQYF.

The CDR3 DNA follows: TGTGCCAGCACTCCTGGCCGTGGCGGAGCTAATGAAAAACTGTTTTTT. Protein product: CASTPGRGGANEKLFF. This chain uses TRBV4-2 with TRBJ1-4; the D is unclear. V lost 7 bases and J lost 3, with 18 bases in between. The CDR3 spans 16 residues. The germline gives CDR1 LGHNA, CDR2 YNFKEQ.

This clonotype was seen only a few times. The chain has TRBV28 and TRBJ2-4, with D uncertain. In germline, CDR1 is MDHEN, CDR2 SYDVKM. Trimming removed 0 bases at V and 0 bases at J, with 6 bases between. This CDR3 is 15 amino acids long. CDR3 in DNA: TGTGCCAGCAGTTTATGGAGGTTAGCCAAAAACATTCAGTACTTC. It codes for CASSLWRLAKNIQYF.

This clonotype has only a few counts. The rearrangement links TRBV5-4 to TRBJ1-1; no reliable D call. The CDR3 covers 15 residues. The germline V gene encodes CDR1 SGHNT and CDR2 YYREEE (reference sequence). Trimming left V 5 bases short and J 1 base short, with 15 bases between. In DNA, the CDR3 is TGTGCCAGCAGTCCAAGGACGTACGAGAACACTGAAGCTTTCTTT. Translated, it gives CASSPRTYENTEAFF.

The chain couples TRBV2 to TRBJ2-7; D is unclear. The CDR3 has 12 residues. Germline V gives CDR1 SNHLY, CDR2 FYNNEI. Trimming pared 9 bases from V and 2 bases from J, leaving 11 bases between. In DNA, the CDR3 is TGTGCCAGACAATCTAGGACCTACGAGCAGTACTTC. Translation: CARQSRTYEQYF. Looking up the rest from reference TRBV2 and TRBJ2-7 gives the full variable domain: EPEVTQTPSHQVTQMGQEVILRCVPISNHLYFYWYRQILGQKVEFLVSFYNNEISEKSEIFDDQFSVERPDGSNFTLKIRSTKLEDSAMYFCARQSRTYEQYFGPGTRLTVT.

There are a few counts of this clonotype. V and J are TRBV6-5 and TRBJ2-7, with 8 bases aligning to TRBD2. Germline V gives CDR1 MNHEY, CDR2 SVGAGI. Trimming removed 5 bases from V and 4 bases from J; junction bases left unmatched: 4. The CDR3 totals 13 residues. CDR3 coding DNA: TGTGCCAGCAGTATTACTAGCGGATACGAGCAGTACTTC. Its protein is CASSITSGYEQYF.

This clonotype was found once. This chain links TRBV27 with TRBJ1-1, with D possibly matching TRBD1 (6 bases). V lost 5 bases and J lost 9, with 19 bases in between. CDR1 and CDR2 from the germline V gene are MNHEY and SMNVEV (reference sequence). This CDR3 is 14 amino acids long. The DNA of the CDR3 is TGTGCCAGCAGTCCCTCAGTGCTCGGGGGCCAAGCTTTCTTT. Translating gives CASSPSVLGGQAFF.

This clonotype appeared a few times. V usage is TRBV9 and J usage is TRBJ2-7, with 9 bases matching TRBD2. Germline CDR1 and CDR2: SGDLS and YYNGEE. The CDR3 loop spans 14 amino acids. Unmatched junction bases numbered 6, after V lost 4 bases and J lost 4 bases. CDR3 in DNA: TGTGCCAGCAGCCCAGCGGGGGGAGATTACGAGCAGTACTTC. Translation gives CASSPAGGDYEQYF.

The chain combines TRBV5-1 with TRBJ1-2; D gene ambiguous. The CDR3 contains 14 residues. Germline lookup yields CDR1 SGHRS and CDR2 YFSETQ. The V end lost 1 base, the J end lost 0 bases, and 7 bases lay between the germline ends. This CDR3 is CASSLRASNYGYTF. The CDR3 nucleotides read TGCGCCAGCAGCTTGAGGGCTTCTAACTATGGCTACACCTTC.